This TCR beta chain was captured in a study of blood T cell repertoires in COVID-19. Study information: COVID-19 samples collected from the United States, Italy and Spain covered acute and convalescent phases. The cDNA or gDNA used as material had been derived from T cells, B-cell-depleted T cells, or PBMCs.

This clone was seen a few times. Original handling: The authors estimated nucleated cell counts from reference gene primer amplification. The table came from immunoSEQ multiplex PCR; TCRdb's copy has only in-frame clones and leaves some out. V, J and clone size reflect that table, while D and trimming were determined from the DNA. The sample carries about 200,000 clones, 84% recorded once. The germline V gene encodes CDR1 KGHSH and CDR2 LQKENI. The CDR3 contains 20 residues. Unmatched junction bases numbered 17, after V lost 2 bases and J lost 6 bases. The genes are TRBV18 and TRBJ2-1, with TRBD2 matching over 12 bases. This TCR was sampled from a woman between 50 and 59 years old with active or convalescent COVID-19. Sequencing input: peripheral blood. The chain's CDR3 is CASSPTPGLAGYNLGNEQFF. The CDR3 DNA sequence: TGTGCCAGCTCACCAACGCCCGGACTAGCGGGATATAATTTGGGCAATGAGCAGTTCTTC. The full variable domain, with the rest looked up from reference TRBV18 and TRBJ2-1, is NAGVMQNPRHLVRRRGQEARLRCSPMKGHSHVYWYRQLPEEGLKFMVYLQKENIIDESGMPKERFSAEFPKEGPSILRIQQVVRGDSAAYFCASSPTPGLAGYNLGNEQFFGPGTRLTVL.